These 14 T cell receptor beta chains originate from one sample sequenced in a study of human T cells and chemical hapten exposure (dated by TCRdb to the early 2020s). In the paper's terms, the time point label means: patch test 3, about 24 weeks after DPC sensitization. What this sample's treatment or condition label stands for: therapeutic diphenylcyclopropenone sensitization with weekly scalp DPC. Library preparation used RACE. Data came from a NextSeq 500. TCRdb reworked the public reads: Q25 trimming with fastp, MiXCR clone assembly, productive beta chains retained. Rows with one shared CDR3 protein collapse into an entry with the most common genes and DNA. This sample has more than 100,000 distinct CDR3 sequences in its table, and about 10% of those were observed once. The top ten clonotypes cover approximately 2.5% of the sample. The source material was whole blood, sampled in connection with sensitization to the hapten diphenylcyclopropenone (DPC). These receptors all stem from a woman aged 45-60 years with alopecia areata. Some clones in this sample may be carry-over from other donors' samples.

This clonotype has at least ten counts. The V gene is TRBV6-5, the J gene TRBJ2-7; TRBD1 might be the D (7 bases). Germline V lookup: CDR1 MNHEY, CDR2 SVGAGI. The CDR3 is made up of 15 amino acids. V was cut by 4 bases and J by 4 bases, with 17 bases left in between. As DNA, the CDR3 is TGTGCCAGCAGTTCCAACCAGGGGGGAAGTTACGAGCAGTACTTC. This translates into CASSSNQGGSYEQYF.

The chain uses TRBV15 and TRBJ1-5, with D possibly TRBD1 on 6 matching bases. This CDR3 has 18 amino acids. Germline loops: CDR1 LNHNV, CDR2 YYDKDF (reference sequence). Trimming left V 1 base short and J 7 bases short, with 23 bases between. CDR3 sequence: CATSRGLQMWGTGQPQHF. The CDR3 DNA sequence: TGTGCCACCAGCAGAGGACTACAGATGTGGGGAACAGGGCAGCCCCAGCATTTT.

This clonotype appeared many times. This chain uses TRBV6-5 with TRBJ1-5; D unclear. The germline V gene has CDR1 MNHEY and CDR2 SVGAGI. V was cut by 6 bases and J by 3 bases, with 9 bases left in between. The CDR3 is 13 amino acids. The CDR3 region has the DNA TGTGCCAGCAGACCCCTGACCAATCAGCCCCAGCATTTT. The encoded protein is CASRPLTNQPQHF.

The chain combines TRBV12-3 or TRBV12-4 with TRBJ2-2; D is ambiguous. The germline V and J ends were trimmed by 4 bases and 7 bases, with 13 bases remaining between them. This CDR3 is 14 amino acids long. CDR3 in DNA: TGTGCCAGCAGTTCTGCAAGTCCGGGCGGGGAGCTGTTTTTT. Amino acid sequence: CASSSASPGGELFF.

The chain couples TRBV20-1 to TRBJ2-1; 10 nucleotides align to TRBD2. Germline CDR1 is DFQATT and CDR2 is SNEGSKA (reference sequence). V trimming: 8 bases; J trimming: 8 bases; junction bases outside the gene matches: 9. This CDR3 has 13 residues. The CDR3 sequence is CSWVSGGRDEQFF. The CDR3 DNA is TGCAGTTGGGTTAGCGGGGGGAGGGATGAGCAGTTCTTC.

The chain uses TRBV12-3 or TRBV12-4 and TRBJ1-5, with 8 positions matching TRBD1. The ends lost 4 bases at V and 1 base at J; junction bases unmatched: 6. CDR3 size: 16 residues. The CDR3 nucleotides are TGTGCCAGCAGTTCCCAACAGGGGGGGAGCAATCAGCCCCAGCATTTT. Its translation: CASSSQQGGSNQPQHF.

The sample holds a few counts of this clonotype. In DNA form, the CDR3 reads TGTGCCAGCAGCTTTTCTTGGGGGACTGAAGCTTTCTTT. Translated, it gives CASSFSWGTEAFF. The chain carries TRBV5-5 and TRBJ1-1, with D possibly TRBD1 on 5 matching bases. Deletions cut 2 bases from V and 5 bases from J, with 10 bases between. This CDR3 is 13 amino acids long. Germline lookup yields CDR1 SGHKS and CDR2 YYEKEE (reference sequence).

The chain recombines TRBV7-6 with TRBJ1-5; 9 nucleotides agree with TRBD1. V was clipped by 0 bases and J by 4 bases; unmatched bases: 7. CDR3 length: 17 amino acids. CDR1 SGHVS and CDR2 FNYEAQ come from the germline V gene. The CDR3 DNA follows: TGTGCCAGCAGCTTAGCCCCGGGACAGGGAGGGAATCAGCCCCAGCATTTT. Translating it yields CASSLAPGQGGNQPQHF.

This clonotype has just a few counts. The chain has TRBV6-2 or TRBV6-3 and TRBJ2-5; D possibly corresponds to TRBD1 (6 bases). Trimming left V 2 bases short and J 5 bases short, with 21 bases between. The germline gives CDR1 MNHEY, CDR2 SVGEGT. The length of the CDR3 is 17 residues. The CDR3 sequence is CASSYPPDTGIEETQYF. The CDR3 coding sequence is TGTGCCAGCAGTTACCCCCCCGATACAGGGATAGAGGAGACCCAGTACTTC.

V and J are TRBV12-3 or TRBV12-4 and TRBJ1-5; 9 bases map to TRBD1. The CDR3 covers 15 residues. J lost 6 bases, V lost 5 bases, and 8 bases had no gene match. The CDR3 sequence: CASSPTQGAGQPQHF. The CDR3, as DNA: TGTGCCAGCAGTCCAACACAGGGGGCCGGTCAGCCCCAGCATTTT.

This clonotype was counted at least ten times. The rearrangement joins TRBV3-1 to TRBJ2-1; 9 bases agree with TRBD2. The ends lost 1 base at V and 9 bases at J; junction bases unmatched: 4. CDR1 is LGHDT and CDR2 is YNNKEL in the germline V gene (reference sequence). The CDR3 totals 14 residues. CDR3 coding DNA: TGTGCCAGCAGCCAAGCAGCGGGAGGTTTTGAGCAGTTCTTC. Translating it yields CASSQAAGGFEQFF.

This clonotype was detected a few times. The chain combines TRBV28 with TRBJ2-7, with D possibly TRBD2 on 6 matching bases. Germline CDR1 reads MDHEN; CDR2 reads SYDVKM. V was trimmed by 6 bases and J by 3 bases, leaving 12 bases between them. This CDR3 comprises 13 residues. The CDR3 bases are TGTGCCAGCAGACCCCCGGGACTCTACGAGCAGTACTTC. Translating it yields CASRPPGLYEQYF.

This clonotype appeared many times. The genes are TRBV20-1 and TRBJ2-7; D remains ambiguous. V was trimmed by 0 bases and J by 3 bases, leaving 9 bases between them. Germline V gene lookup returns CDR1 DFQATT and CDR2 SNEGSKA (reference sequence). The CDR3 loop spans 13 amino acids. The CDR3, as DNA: TGCAGTGCTAGAGATGACATGATCTACGAGCAGTACTTC. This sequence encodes CSARDDMIYEQYF.

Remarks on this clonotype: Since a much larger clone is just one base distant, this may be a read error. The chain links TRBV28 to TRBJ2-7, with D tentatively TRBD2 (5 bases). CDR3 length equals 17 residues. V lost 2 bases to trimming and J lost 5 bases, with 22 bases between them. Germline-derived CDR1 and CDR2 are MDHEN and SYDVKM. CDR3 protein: CASSLNSERVTGHEQYF. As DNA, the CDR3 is TGTGCCAGCAGTTTAAATAGCGAAAGAGTAACGGGCCACGAGCAGTACTTC.